This TCR beta chain appears in the sequencing data of a study of blood T cell repertoires in COVID-19. Study as a whole: Acute and convalescent COVID-19 specimens originated in the United States, Italy and Spain. T cells, B-cell-depleted T cells, or PBMCs supplied cDNA or gDNA.

Germline CDR1 reads GTSNPN; CDR2 reads SVGIG (reference sequence). There are 17 residues in the CDR3. The V end lost 0 bases, the J end lost 3 bases, and 18 bases lay between the germline ends. Original data processing: Estimation of nucleated cell counts was performed using reference gene primer amplification. Profiled with immunoSEQ multiplex PCR; TCRdb holds only in-frame clones, not every one. V and J calls and clone size are copied from that table; D and trimming were computed from the DNA. The sample yields roughly 200,000 clones, about 88% seen once. The V and J genes are TRBV30 and TRBJ1-5, with a possible D match to TRBD1 (6 bases). This TCR was sampled from a woman aged 40-49 years who had recovered from COVID-19. Sequencing used peripheral blood. The CDR3 DNA reads as TGTGCCTGGAGTGTAACTCTGAGCGGGACACTCAATCAGCCCCAGCATTTT. Its translation: CAWSVTLSGTLNQPQHF.